These T cell receptor beta chains were read from a single sample in a study of T cell changes during pregnancy in multiple sclerosis. Method: immunoSEQ multiplex PCR; TCRdb's copy keeps in-frame clones and lacks some. Found here are about 16,000 clones, 95% to 97% of them singletons; the top ten hold approximately 1%. The material was peripheral blood, obtained in the third trimester of pregnancy. These receptors came from a female donor with multiple sclerosis, enrolled in a pregnancy study. CDR3s include the opening cysteine and the closing phenylalanine or tryptophan. A D gene is named only where the DNA matches it firmly. Only part of the rows carry a size: once, few, many, or a class if the clone is expanded.

v_call	d_call	clone_size	j_call	cdr3_nt	cdr3_aa
TRBV28	-	once	TRBJ2-7	TGTGCCAGCAGTTCCCGGGCCTACGAGCAGTACTTC	CASSSRAYEQYF
TRBV6-1	-	-	TRBJ1-5	TGTGCCAGCAGTGAAGCGGGAGGGTACAATCAGCCCCAGCATTTT	CASSEAGGYNQPQHF
TRBV5-5	TRBD1	-	TRBJ2-2	TGTGCCAGCAGCCGGACAGGGGCTGACACCGGGGAGCTGTTTTTT	CASSRTGADTGELFF
TRBV7-7	-	-	TRBJ1-5	TGTGCCAGCAGCTTAGATGGGGGAGGCTTGAGCAATCAGCCCCAGCATTTT	CASSLDGGGLSNQPQHF
TRBV19	-	-	TRBJ1-2	TGTGCCAGTAGTTCGACAGACCGGGACTCTTACACCTTC	CASSSTDRDSYTF
TRBV6-5	TRBD1	-	TRBJ2-7	TGTGCCAGCAGTTCTAGAAGACAGGGATCCTACGAGCAGTACTTC	CASSSRRQGSYEQYF
TRBV7-6	TRBD2	-	TRBJ2-7	TGTGCCAGCAGCTTAACTTTGACTAGCGGGAGTGACGAGCAGTACTTC	CASSLTLTSGSDEQYF
TRBV7-9	-	-	TRBJ2-5	TGTGCCAGCAGCCCCGATGACAGGCAAGAGACCCAGTACTTC	CASSPDDRQETQYF
TRBV18	-	-	TRBJ2-5	TGTGCCAGCTCACCTTCACGCGGGCGTCAAGAGACCCAGTACTTC	CASSPSRGRQETQYF
TRBV5-4	-	once	TRBJ2-5	TGTGCCAGCAGCTTGGCCGGGGGGCGTGAGACCCAGTACTTC	CASSLAGGRETQYF
TRBV18	-	-	TRBJ1-1	TGTGCCAGCACCATAGGGACTGGGGACACTGAAGCTTTCTTT	CASTIGTGDTEAFF
TRBV6-1	TRBD1	-	TRBJ2-7	TGTGCCAGCAGTGTGTTTGACAGGGCCCGCCCCCTGGAGCAGTACTTC	CASSVFDRARPLEQYF
TRBV6-6	TRBD1	once	TRBJ2-7	TGTGCCAGCAGTTACTCAGGGACAGGGGGCTACGAGCAGTACTTC	CASSYSGTGGYEQYF
TRBV10-3	TRBD1	-	TRBJ2-2	TGTGCCATCAGCGGGGACAGGGACACCGGGGAGCTGTTTTTT	CAISGDRDTGELFF
TRBV7-9	TRBD1	-	TRBJ2-2	TGTGCCAGCCGAACAGGGGCCTCGGACACCGGGGAGCTGTTTTTT	CASRTGASDTGELFF
TRBV28	TRBD1	-	TRBJ2-3	TGTGCCAGCAGTCCCCTGGTCCAGGGGGCGGGCACAGATACGCAGTATTTT	CASSPLVQGAGTDTQYF